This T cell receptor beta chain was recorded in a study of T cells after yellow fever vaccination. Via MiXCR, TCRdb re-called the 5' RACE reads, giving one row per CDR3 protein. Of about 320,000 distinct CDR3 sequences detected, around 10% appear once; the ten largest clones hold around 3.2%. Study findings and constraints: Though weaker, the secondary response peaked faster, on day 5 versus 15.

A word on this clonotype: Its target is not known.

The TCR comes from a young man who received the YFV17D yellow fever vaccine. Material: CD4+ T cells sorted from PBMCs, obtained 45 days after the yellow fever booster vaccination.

In DNA form, the CDR3 reads TGTGCCAGCAGGGTGGGACACAGCACAGATACGCAGTATTTT. Its translation: CASRVGHSTDTQYF. The chain joins TRBV2 to TRBJ2-3, with D possibly being TRBD1 (6 bases). Trimming removed 6 bases from V and 0 bases from J, with 10 bases in between. Germline CDR1 SNHLY, CDR2 FYNNEI. There are 14 residues in the CDR3.